This T cell receptor beta chain was retrieved from a study of response to subunit inactivated influenza vaccine. Broader study findings: After each seasonal influenza vaccination, few new T cells are recruited, the authors suggested.

Of note for this clonotype: Its cognate antigen is unknown.

The length of the CDR3 is 12 residues. Per the germline V gene, CDR1 is LGHNT and CDR2 is FRNRAP. Trimming removed 7 bases from V and 4 bases from J, with 10 bases in between. TCRdb reprocessed the RT-PCR reads with MiXCR, giving one entry per CDR3 protein. The table records more than 700,000 distinct CDR3 sequences, 20% to 25% of them present only once. The sequence derives from a man aged 50 to 60 who received an inactivated influenza vaccine. Source: PBMCs from blood, taken 4 to 6 days after vaccination. The chain couples TRBV12-5 to TRBJ2-5; D not certain. CDR3 protein: CASAEGIETQYF. CDR3 DNA sequence: TGTGCTAGTGCCGAAGGTATAGAGACCCAGTACTTC.